What follows are 4 T cell receptor beta chains derived from one specimen sequenced in a study of graft-versus-host responses after intestinal transplantation. The protocol was immunoSEQ multiplex PCR, while the TCRdb copy is restricted to in-frame clones and leaves out a portion. The sample shows 12,000 or so clones, over 60% of them seen only once. The starting material was PBMCs, obtained approximately 490 days after intestinal transplant. The receptors shown here come from a human patient who received an intestinal transplant, so some T cells may come from the graft donor.

This clone was seen once. V usage is TRBV10-3 and J usage is TRBJ2-2; D remains unclear. CDR1 ENHRY and CDR2 SYGVKD come from the germline V gene. The CDR3 extends over 13 amino acids. V lost 9 bases to trimming and J lost 5 bases, with 13 bases between them. The CDR3 coding sequence is TGTGCCATGGGGTCCGGCCCTACCGGGGAGCTGTTTTTT. Encoded protein: CAMGSGPTGELFF.

The V gene is TRBV6-1, the J gene TRBJ1-3, with 8 nucleotides matching TRBD1. Unmatched junction bases numbered 6, after V lost 2 bases and J lost 0 bases. CDR3 size: 17 residues. Germline V gene lookup returns CDR1 MNHNS and CDR2 SASEGT. The CDR3 is CASSEYWQGASGNTIYF. The CDR3 coding sequence is TGTGCCAGCAGTGAATATTGGCAGGGGGCCTCTGGAAACACCATATATTTT.

The V gene is TRBV4-2, the J gene TRBJ2-7; 11 bases are shared with TRBD2. The CDR3 loop spans 16 amino acids. V was pared by 4 bases and J by 4 bases, with 9 bases of the junction left unmatched. Germline assignment: CDR1 LGHNA and CDR2 YNFKEQ. Written as DNA, the CDR3 is TGTGCCAGCAGCCTATCCGGGACTAGCGGCCCGTACGAGCAGTACTTC. Translated, it gives CASSLSGTSGPYEQYF.

The chain uses TRBV6-4 and TRBJ1-6, with 9 bases identical to TRBD1. Germline trimming cut 0 bases from V and 9 bases from J; bases unmatched to any gene: 6. Germline V lookup: CDR1 MRHNA, CDR2 SNTAGT. CDR3 size: 16 residues. CDR3 nucleotides: TGTGCCAGCAGTGACTCTCAGACAGGGGGAGGTTCACCCCTCCACTTT. Translating it yields CASSDSQTGGGSPLHF.